Presented here are 26 T cell receptor beta chains from one specimen sequenced in a study of blood T cell repertoires in COVID-19. The assay was immunoSEQ multiplex PCR, and TCRdb's table has in-frame clones only and misses some. The sample records 210,000 or so clones, over 70% being singletons. The source material was PBMCs or T cells enriched from blood (not recorded which). Receptors were obtained from a woman aged 30 to 39 who had been exposed to COVID-19.

The J gene is TRBJ2-7, the V gene TRBV6-1; D unresolved. The CDR3 loop spans 13 amino acids. V shed 1 base and J shed 0 bases, with 4 bases lying between them. CDR1 and CDR2 (germline): MNHNS, SASEGT. As DNA, the CDR3 is TGTGCCAGCAGTGAAGTCGGCTCCTACGAGCAGTACTTC. Amino acid sequence: CASSEVGSYEQYF.

This chain connects TRBV7-9 to TRBJ2-3; 7 bases fit TRBD1. V lost 0 bases and J lost 0; bases outside the gene matches: 3. The CDR3 has 16 residues. CDR1 SEHNR and CDR2 FQNEAQ come from the germline V gene (reference sequence). For the CDR3, the DNA is TGTGCCAGCAGCTTAGCTAGGGACAGTAGCACAGATACGCAGTATTTT. Its protein is CASSLARDSSTDTQYF.

V is TRBV10-2 and J is TRBJ2-5; D is possibly TRBD1 (6 bases). CDR1 and CDR2 (germline): WSHSY, SAAADI. The CDR3 runs to 12 residues. Trimming took off 8 bases at V and 4 bases at J, with 11 bases between the two ends. The CDR3 sequence: CASYRDGETQYF. Here the CDR3 DNA reads TGCGCCAGCTACAGGGATGGAGAGACCCAGTACTTC.

The rearrangement joins TRBV23-1 to TRBJ1-5; D is unclear. TRBV23-1 has ORF status, its function being uncertain. This CDR3 contains 14 residues. The V end was cut by 6 bases, the J end by 3 bases, with 12 bases between. The CDR3 DNA follows: TGCGCCAGCAGCCGTCGACTCTACAATCAGCCCCAGCATTTT. This gives the protein CASSRRLYNQPQHF.

Only one count was recorded for this clone. The V gene is TRBV12-3 or TRBV12-4, the J gene TRBJ1-1; possible D gene TRBD1, 5 bases. The V and J ends lost 6 bases and 8 bases respectively, with 10 bases between them. CDR3 length: 11 amino acids. The CDR3 is CASRRTTEAFF. The CDR3 nucleotides read TGTGCCAGCAGGCGGACAACCGAAGCTTTCTTT.

The table lists this clone with a count of one. The junction departs from the called germline gene at one end, perhaps through a read error. V and J are TRBV18 and TRBJ2-3; D may be TRBD1 (7 bases). This CDR3 has 16 residues. CDR1 is KGHSH and CDR2 is LQKENI in the germline V gene. The CDR3 DNA follows: TGTGCCAGCTCAACACCCCGACAGGGAGGCGCAGATACGCAGTATTTT. Its protein is CASSTPRQGGADTQYF.

This chain connects TRBV3-1 (or the pseudogene TRBV3-2) to TRBJ1-2; 9 nucleotides align to TRBD1. The germline CDR1 and CDR2 sequences are LGHDT and YNNKEL (reference sequence). V shed 6 bases, J shed 5 bases, and the junction held 13 bases outside the gene matches. This CDR3 region has 16 residues. CDR3 DNA: TGTGCCAGCAGTCAAAATTTACAGGGGGCATCATATGGCTACACCTTC. Translation gives CASSQNLQGASYGYTF.

The V gene is TRBV5-8, the J gene TRBJ2-1; 7 positions agree with TRBD2. Germline-derived CDR1 and CDR2 are SGHTS and YDEGEE. CDR3 length equals 15 residues. The trim removed 4 bases at V and 9 bases at J, leaving 13 bases unmatched. The CDR3 DNA reads TGTGCCAGCAGCCATCGGGGAAGCTCTAGCGGTGAGCAGTTCTTC. Protein: CASSHRGSSSGEQFF.

The CDR3 bases are TGTGCCAGCAGCGCTTGGACAGGGCCCCTGAACACTGAAGCTTTCTTT. Its protein is CASSAWTGPLNTEAFF. The genes are TRBV9 and TRBJ1-1; TRBD1 agrees at 8 bases. Germline lookup yields CDR1 SGDLS and CDR2 YYNGEE. There are 16 residues in the CDR3. J was trimmed by 0 bases and V by 3 bases; bases with no gene match: 7.

The V gene is TRBV18, the J gene TRBJ1-1, with D unresolved. Germline V lookup: CDR1 KGHSH, CDR2 LQKENI. The CDR3 runs 14 residues. V dropped 0 bases and J dropped 8 bases, with 13 bases sitting between them. The CDR3 nucleotides read TGTGCCAGCTCACCACCGGCAGGCCTCCTAGAAGCTTTCTTT. Its translation: CASSPPAGLLEAFF.

The chain joins TRBV15 to TRBJ2-7; TRBD2 agrees at 10 bases. V lost 0 bases, J lost 4 bases, and 3 bases stayed unmatched. The germline V gene encodes CDR1 LNHNV and CDR2 YYDKDF (reference sequence). This CDR3 is built from 15 residues. In nucleotides, the CDR3 is TGTGCCACCAGCAGAGAGCCTAGCGGGAGTTACGAGCAGTACTTC. Protein sequence: CATSREPSGSYEQYF.

The chain carries TRBV5-1 and TRBJ1-1, with a weak D call TRBD1 (5 bases). CDR1 and CDR2 from the germline V gene are SGHRS and YFSETQ. This CDR3 comprises 16 residues. V was clipped by 4 bases and J by 1 base, with 17 bases between them. The CDR3 DNA follows: TGCGCCAGCAGCATATGGGGGGACCCGACGAACACTGAAGCTTTCTTT. The encoded protein is CASSIWGDPTNTEAFF.

CDR3 coding DNA: TGTGCCAGCAGTTACTCCTCAGGGGGCACCCAGTACTTC. Its translation is CASSYSSGGTQYF. The V and J genes are TRBV6-6 and TRBJ2-5, with 8 bases aligning to TRBD1. The germline V gene encodes CDR1 MNHNY and CDR2 SVGAGI (reference sequence). After removal of 0 bases from V and 8 bases from J, the junction contained 2 bases not matched to a gene. The CDR3 length is 13 residues.

The DNA of the CDR3 is TGTGCCAGCAGCCCGAGGCTGAGCTCCTACAATGAGCAGTTCTTC. The encoded protein is CASSPRLSSYNEQFF. The V and J genes are TRBV9 and TRBJ2-1; D unclear. Germline assignment: CDR1 SGDLS and CDR2 YYNGEE. Between the trimmed V and J ends, which lost 4 bases and 0 bases, there was a span of 11 bases. This CDR3 has 15 residues.

The gene calls are TRBV9 and TRBJ1-5; 9 positions match TRBD1. CDR3 length equals 14 residues. Germline V CDR1 and CDR2: SGDLS, YYNGEE. J was trimmed by 5 bases and V by 4 bases; bases with no gene match: 4. For the CDR3, the DNA is TGTGCCAGCAGCTACCGGGACAGGGATCAGCCCCAGCATTTT. As protein: CASSYRDRDQPQHF.

The chain employs TRBV12-3 or TRBV12-4 and TRBJ2-1; maybe TRBD1 (7 bases). V lost 6 bases to trimming and J lost 7 bases, with 13 bases between them. This CDR3 contains 13 residues. CDR3 sequence (DNA): TGTGCCAGCAGGGAGGGCAGGGGGAATGAGCAGTTCTTC. This gives the protein CASREGRGNEQFF.

The chain recombines TRBV5-1 with TRBJ1-3; D perhaps matches TRBD1 (5 bases). Trimming took 4 bases from V and 1 from J, leaving 15 bases between them. Per the germline V gene, CDR1 is SGHRS and CDR2 is YFSETQ. CDR3 length: 16 amino acids. The CDR3 spells CASSPAVTESGNTIYF. In DNA form, the CDR3 reads TGCGCCAGCAGCCCCGCGGTGACAGAGTCTGGAAACACCATATATTTT.

This sequence joins TRBV29-1 and TRBJ2-5; 7 nucleotides agree with TRBD2. This CDR3 region has 13 residues. Germline V gives CDR1 SQVTM, CDR2 ANQGSEA. The V gene end was trimmed by 7 bases and the J gene end by 8 bases; junction bases not matched to a gene: 13. CDR3 protein: CSAVTGTMTTQYF. DNA for the CDR3: TGCAGCGCAGTGACCGGGACTATGACAACCCAGTACTTC.

The chain joins TRBV2 to TRBJ2-3; TRBD1 aligns across 8 bases. Germline CDR1 reads SNHLY; CDR2 reads FYNNEI. The CDR3 runs 15 residues. J was trimmed by 3 bases and V by 4 bases; bases with no gene match: 6. The CDR3 DNA is TGTGCCAGCAGTGGCAGGGGGCGGTTAACAGATACGCAGTATTTT. Its protein is CASSGRGRLTDTQYF.

This rearrangement joins TRBV4-1 to TRBJ2-7; TRBD1 matches 10 bases. This CDR3 region has 16 residues. With V trimmed by 4 bases and J by 2 bases, 8 bases remained unmatched. Germline V gene sequence: CDR1 MGHRA, CDR2 YSYEKL. CDR3 in DNA: TGCGCCAGCAGCCGAAACTCGGACAGGGGGGCCTACGAGCAGTACTTC. Translated: CASSRNSDRGAYEQYF.

The chain is built from TRBV6-1 and TRBJ2-7; D is possibly TRBD2 (6 bases). Germline V gives CDR1 MNHNS, CDR2 SASEGT. This CDR3 is built from 15 residues. The V end was cut by 1 base, the J end by 3 bases, with 13 bases between. The CDR3 loop is CASSEDGGIFYEQYF. The CDR3 coding sequence is TGTGCCAGCAGTGAAGATGGGGGGATCTTCTACGAGCAGTACTTC.

CDR3 region: CASSPLLGGEASGQETQYF. The CDR3 DNA is TGTGCCAGCTCACCACTGCTGGGCGGCGAAGCTAGCGGCCAAGAGACCCAGTACTTC. The V gene is TRBV18, the J gene TRBJ2-5, with 7 bases fitting TRBD2. CDR1 KGHSH and CDR2 LQKENI come from the germline V gene. Trimming at V came to 1 base and at J to 1 base, leaving 15 bases not matched to a gene. This CDR3 is 19 amino acids long.

The gene calls are TRBV5-4 and TRBJ1-2; TRBD1 matches 11 bases. This CDR3 spans 16 amino acids. V dropped 4 bases and J dropped 4; count of bases not matched to a gene: 9. Germline V gives CDR1 SGHNT, CDR2 YYREEE (reference sequence). The CDR3 here is CASSRMGQGEIYGYTF. The CDR3 DNA follows: TGTGCCAGCAGCCGTATGGGACAGGGGGAAATCTATGGCTACACCTTC.

The J gene is TRBJ2-7, the V gene TRBV19, with a possible D match to TRBD1 (6 bases). From germline, CDR1 is LNHDA and CDR2 SQIVND (reference sequence). V was clipped by 1 base and J by 4 bases, with 17 bases between them. The length of the CDR3 is 16 residues. The CDR3 nucleotides read TGTGCCAGTAGTATAGCTATGGGGACACTCTCGTACGAGCAGTACTTC. Its translation is CASSIAMGTLSYEQYF. Drawing the rest from reference TRBV19 and TRBJ2-7, the complete variable domain is DGGITQSPKYLFRKEGQNVTLSCEQNLNHDAMYWYRQDPGQGLRLIYYSQIVNDFQKGDIAEGYSVSREKKESFPLTVTSAQKNPTAFYLCASSIAMGTLSYEQYFGPGTRLTVT.

The chain uses TRBV19 and TRBJ1-1, with 7 bases that match TRBD1. Germline CDR1 and CDR2: LNHDA and SQIVND (reference sequence). With 5 bases clipped from V and 10 bases from J, the junction kept 22 bases outside the gene matches. This CDR3 has 17 residues. The CDR3, as DNA: TGTGCCAGTAGTCCCACCAAGGACAGGCGAGTGAAGGAGGGAGCTTTCTTT. It encodes CASSPTKDRRVKEGAFF.

This rearrangement joins TRBV20-1 to TRBJ1-1, with 9 bases fitting TRBD1. CDR3 length: 11 amino acids. V trimming: 6 bases; J trimming: 10 bases; junction bases outside the gene matches: 6. Germline CDR1 reads DFQATT; CDR2 reads SNEGSKA (reference sequence). The CDR3 loop is CSAKEGQGAFF. CDR3 in DNA: TGCAGTGCCAAGGAGGGACAGGGAGCTTTCTTT.